These 2 T cell receptor beta chains were all obtained from the same sample, sequenced in a study of long-term antiretroviral therapy in people with HIV. Survey-level immunoSEQ v3.0 assays were run. Assay used: immunoSEQ multiplex PCR; TCRdb lists only in-frame clones, some missing. Of about 35,000 clones in the sample, around 80% were seen once. Sequencing used unsorted PBMCs, obtained 2 years after starting antiretroviral therapy. These receptors were collected from a woman in her 50s with HIV.

This chain links TRBV15 with TRBJ2-4; possibly TRBD1 for D (5 bases). CDR1 is LNHNV, CDR2 YYDKDF, per germline (reference sequence). Trimming removed 0 bases from V and 0 bases from J, with 9 bases in between. The CDR3 consists of 16 residues. Here the CDR3 reads CATSRDRALAKNIQYF. DNA of the CDR3: TGTGCCACCAGCAGAGACAGGGCCCTAGCCAAAAACATTCAGTACTTC.

The rearrangement joins TRBV10-3 to TRBJ2-5, with 7 nucleotides matching TRBD1. V lost 6 bases and J lost 2; bases outside the gene matches: 3. The CDR3 has 13 residues. CDR1 ENHRY and CDR2 SYGVKD come from the germline V gene. CDR3 amino acids: CAIRGTAQETQYF. The CDR3 DNA reads TGTGCCATCAGGGGGACAGCTCAAGAGACCCAGTACTTC.